This T cell receptor (beta chain) stems from a study of T cell changes during pregnancy in multiple sclerosis. This clone appeared a single time. Clones were sequenced by immunoSEQ multiplex PCR, and TCRdb holds only the in-frame ones, with some missing. Found here are approximately 22,000 clones, about 85% of them singletons; the top ten hold less than 20%. The CDR3 runs 14 residues. Germline V CDR1 and CDR2: MNHEY, SMNVEV (reference sequence). V dropped 3 bases and J dropped 2 bases, with 11 bases sitting between them. V is TRBV27 and J is TRBJ2-7, with TRBD1 as a possible D gene (6 bases). The source of this sequence is a female donor in good health, enrolled as a control in a pregnancy study. Material: CD8+ T cells from peripheral blood mononuclear cells, obtained in the first trimester of pregnancy. The DNA for the CDR3 is TGTGCCAGCAGTTTTGGGAAGGGGGCCTACGAGCAGTACTTC. It is translated as CASSFGKGAYEQYF.